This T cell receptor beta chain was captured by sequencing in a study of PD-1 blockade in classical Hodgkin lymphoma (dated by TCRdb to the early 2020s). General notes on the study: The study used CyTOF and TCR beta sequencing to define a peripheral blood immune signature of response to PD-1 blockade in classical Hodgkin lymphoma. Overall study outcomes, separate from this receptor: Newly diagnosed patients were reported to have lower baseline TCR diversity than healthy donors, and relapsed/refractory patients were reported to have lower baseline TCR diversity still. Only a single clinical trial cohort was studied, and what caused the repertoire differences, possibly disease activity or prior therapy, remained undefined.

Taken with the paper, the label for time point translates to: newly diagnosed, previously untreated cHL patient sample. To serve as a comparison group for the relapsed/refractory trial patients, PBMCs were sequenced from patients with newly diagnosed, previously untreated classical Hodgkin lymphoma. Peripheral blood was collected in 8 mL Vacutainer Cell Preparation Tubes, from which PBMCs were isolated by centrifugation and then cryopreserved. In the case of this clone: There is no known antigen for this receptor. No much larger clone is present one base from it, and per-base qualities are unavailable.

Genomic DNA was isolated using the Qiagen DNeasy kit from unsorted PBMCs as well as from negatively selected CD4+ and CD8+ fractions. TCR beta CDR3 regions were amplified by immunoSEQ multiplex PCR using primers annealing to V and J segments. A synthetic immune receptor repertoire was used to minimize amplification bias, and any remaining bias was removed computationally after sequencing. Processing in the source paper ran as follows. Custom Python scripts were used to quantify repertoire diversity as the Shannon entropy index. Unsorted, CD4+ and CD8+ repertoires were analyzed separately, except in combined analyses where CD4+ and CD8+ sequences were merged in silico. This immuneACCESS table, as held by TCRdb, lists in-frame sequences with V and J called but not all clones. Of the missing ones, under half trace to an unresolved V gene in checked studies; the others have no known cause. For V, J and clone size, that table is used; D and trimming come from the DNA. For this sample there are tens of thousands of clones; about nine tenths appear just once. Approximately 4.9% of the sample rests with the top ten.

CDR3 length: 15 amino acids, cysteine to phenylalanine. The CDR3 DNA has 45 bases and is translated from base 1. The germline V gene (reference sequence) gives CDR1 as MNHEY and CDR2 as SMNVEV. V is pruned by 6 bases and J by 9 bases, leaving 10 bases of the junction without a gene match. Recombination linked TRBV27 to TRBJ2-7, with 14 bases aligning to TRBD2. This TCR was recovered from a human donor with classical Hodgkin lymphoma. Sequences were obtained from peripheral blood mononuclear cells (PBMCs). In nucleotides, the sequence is TGTGCCAGCAGAAACTCCGGGACTAGCGGGAGATTGCAGTACTTC. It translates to CASRNSGTSGRLQYF.